This T cell receptor (beta chain) originates from a study of T cells in localized non-small cell lung cancer. The repertoire was sequenced with immunoSEQ multiplex PCR; TCRdb's copy has only in-frame clones and lacks some. The data show tens of thousands of clones, roughly 86% seen once. Notes on the study in general: Of the top 100 tumor clones, median roughly 55 were in adjacent lung, 25 to 30 among its top 100.

CDR3 size: 14 residues. Germline values: CDR1 SGHRS, CDR2 YFSETQ. Trimming cost V 1 base and J 3 bases, with 11 bases left between them. This clone was observed a single time. Its antigen remains unknown. The TCR sequence derives from a female donor aged 60 or older with stage I squamous cell lung carcinoma. The V call is TRBV5-1, the J call TRBJ2-7; D unclear. The sample here was peripheral blood, taken before any cancer treatment. Written as DNA, the CDR3 is TGCGCCAGCAGCTTGTCGTCCGGAAGCTACGAGCAGTACTTC. It yields the protein CASSLSSGSYEQYF.